The next 15 T cell receptor beta chains were all read from a single sample in a study of blood T cells in healthy people across ages. Together with a sample-barcoded 5' primer, a J-beta primer mix was included in a second PCR lasting roughly 6 to 12 cycles. TCRdb independently ran MiXCR on the 5' RACE reads; one entry per CDR3 protein. This sample carries about 930,000 distinct CDR3 sequences, around 29% of them seen once, and the ten largest clones take 10% to 13%. The same sample was also used in a study of T cells of mothers and their children.

The sample was blood. These receptors all stem from a woman aged 40 to 50 in good health.

The chain couples TRBV12-3 or TRBV12-4 to TRBJ2-3; 11 positions agree with TRBD2. This CDR3 contains 17 residues. Trimming cost V 2 bases and J 1 base; bases outside gene matches: 5. This CDR3 reads CASSLLTSGEGTDTQYF. The CDR3 nucleotides are TGTGCCAGCAGTTTATTGACTAGCGGGGAAGGCACAGATACGCAGTATTTT.

The chain carries TRBV5-5 and TRBJ1-6; D is uncertain. The CDR3 length is 12 residues. CDR1 is SGHKS, CDR2 YYEKEE, per germline (reference sequence). The V end lost 3 bases, the J end lost 6 bases, and 4 bases lay between the germline ends. The CDR3 DNA reads TGTGCCAGCAGCTCGATTAATTCACCCCTCCACTTT. Translated, it gives CASSSINSPLHF.

This clonotype came up a few times. The V gene is TRBV7-3, the J gene TRBJ2-1; the D call may be TRBD1 or TRBD2 (6 bases each). Trimming left V 0 bases short and J 10 bases short, with 10 bases between. The V gene's germline CDR1 is SGHTA and CDR2 FQGTGA. The CDR3 length is 13 residues. CDR3 protein: CASSLTIGGEQFF. CDR3 DNA: TGTGCCAGCAGCTTAACGATCGGGGGCGAGCAGTTCTTC.

This CDR3 reads CASSLSSSEQYF. The CDR3, as DNA: TGTGCCAGCAGCTTGAGCAGTTCCGAGCAGTACTTC. This chain uses TRBV7-2 with TRBJ2-7, with D unresolved. Per germline, CDR1 SGHTA and CDR2 FQGNSA. The CDR3 has 12 residues. Trimming removed 3 bases at V and 6 bases at J, with 9 bases between.

This clonotype was seen repeatedly, ten times or more. The chain uses TRBV6-6 and TRBJ2-3; D possibly corresponds to TRBD2 (5 bases). The germline CDR1 and CDR2 sequences are MNHNY and SVGAGI (reference sequence). The V end was cut by 1 base, the J end by 1 base, with 9 bases between. The CDR3 sequence is 15 residues long. The CDR3 sequence is CASSYFGRGTDTQYF. The CDR3 nucleotides read TGTGCCAGCAGTTACTTTGGGCGGGGCACAGATACGCAGTATTTT.

Turning to this clonotype: This sequence may be a read error, since a much larger clone differs from it by one base. The chain is built from TRBV29-1 and TRBJ2-5, with a possible D match to TRBD2 (6 bases). The length of the CDR3 is 14 residues. Germline V CDR1 and CDR2: SQVTM, ANQGSEA. The CDR3 sequence: CSVSPMAGWETRYF. CDR3 nucleotides: TGCAGCGTGTCCCCTATGGCGGGGTGGGAGACCCGGTACTTC.

V gene TRBV7-2 combines with J gene TRBJ2-1; unclear D gene. Germline CDR1 SGHTA, CDR2 FQGNSA. CDR3 size: 12 residues. The ends were cut back, 2 bases at V and 9 bases at J, with 8 bases in the middle. This chain's CDR3 is CASSLYMGEQFF. The CDR3 DNA sequence: TGTGCCAGCAGCTTATACATGGGTGAGCAGTTCTTC. The variable domain in full, completed from reference TRBV7-2 and TRBJ2-1, reads GAGVSQSPSNKVTEKGKDVELRCDPISGHTALYWYRQSLGQGLEFLIYFQGNSAPDKSGLPSDRFSAERTGGSVSTLTIQRTQQEDSAVYLCASSLYMGEQFFGPGTRLTVL.

This clonotype has just a few counts. Relative to the germline gene, one junction end is altered; a read error may explain this. The CDR3 protein is CASSLAGTGNTEAFF. In nucleotides, the CDR3 is TGCGCCAGCAGCTTGGCCGGGACGGGGAACACTGAAGCTTTCTTT. The V gene is TRBV5-4, the J gene TRBJ1-1, with TRBD1 as a possible D gene (5 bases). CDR1 and CDR2 from the germline V gene are SGHNT and YYREEE (reference sequence). CDR3 length equals 15 residues.

V is TRBV29-1 and J is TRBJ1-1; D may be TRBD1 (6 bases). This CDR3 spans 13 amino acids. The V end lost 1 base, the J end lost 6 bases, and 12 bases lay between the germline ends. The germline V gene has CDR1 SQVTM and CDR2 ANQGSEA. CDR3 in DNA: TGCAGCGTTGAAGTTAGGACAGACCCTGAAGCTTTCTTT. It is translated as CSVEVRTDPEAFF.

This clonotype has ten or more counts. The V gene is TRBV6-6, the J gene TRBJ2-5; D is uncertain. Germline V gene lookup returns CDR1 MNHNY and CDR2 SVGAGI (reference sequence). Trimming removed 10 bases from V and 2 bases from J, with 11 bases in between. CDR3 length equals 12 residues. In DNA form, the CDR3 reads TGTGCCACCCAAAACCCGCAAGAGACCCAGTACTTC. The encoded protein is CATQNPQETQYF.

This chain joins TRBV5-1 and TRBJ1-2; 8 positions match TRBD1. The CDR3 covers 14 residues. J gave up 8 bases and V 0 bases, and 6 bases lay outside the gene matches. From germline, CDR1 is SGHRS and CDR2 YFSETQ. The CDR3 region has the DNA TGCGCCAGCAGCTTGGACAGGGGGTTCGTCGGCTACACCTTC. This gives the protein CASSLDRGFVGYTF. Supplemented by reference TRBV5-1 and TRBJ1-2, the full variable domain reads KAGVTQTPRYLIKTRGQQVTLSCSPISGHRSVSWYQQTPGQGLQFLFEYFSETQRNKGNFPGRFSGRQFSNSRSEMNVSTLELGDSALYLCASSLDRGFVGYTFGSGTRLTVV.

This chain links TRBV2 with TRBJ1-5; 10 bases are shared with TRBD1. Germline-derived CDR1 and CDR2 are SNHLY and FYNNEI. The CDR3 consists of 13 residues. V lost 6 bases to trimming and J lost 10 bases; unmatched junction nucleotides: 6. The CDR3 DNA follows: TGTGCCAGCAGCCTCGGGACAGGGGTCCCCCAGCATTTT. Amino acid sequence: CASSLGTGVPQHF.

This clonotype came up many times. The chain joins TRBV4-3 to TRBJ2-5; 9 positions agree with TRBD2. Trimming removed 3 bases from V and 3 bases from J; junction bases left unmatched: 5. The length of the CDR3 is 15 residues. Germline V gene data show CDR1 as LGHNA and CDR2 as YSLEER. The DNA of the CDR3 is TGCGCCAGCAGCCAGGCCGGGACTAGCAAAGAGACCCAGTACTTC. Translation: CASSQAGTSKETQYF.

This clonotype was seen a handful of times. The chain is built from TRBV19 and TRBJ2-6; D uncertain. CDR3 length equals 14 residues. Per germline, CDR1 LNHDA and CDR2 SQIVND (reference sequence). The V gene lost 5 bases and the J gene lost 4 bases, with 9 bases spanning the gap. The CDR3 nucleotides are TGTGCCAGTAGTGGGTGGGTAGGGGCCAACGTCCTGACTTTC. Residues: CASSGWVGANVLTF.

V usage is TRBV6-2 or TRBV6-3 and J usage is TRBJ1-2; a weak D match, TRBD1 (6 bases). The length of the CDR3 is 11 residues. CDR1 and CDR2 (germline): MNHEY, SVGEGT. Trimming cost V 3 bases and J 9 bases, with 8 bases left between them. CDR3 nucleotide sequence: TGTGCCAGCAGTTATGGGACAAGCTACACCTTC. Encoded protein: CASSYGTSYTF.